The 28 T cell receptor beta chains listed next were all sequenced from one sample in a study of identical twins. TCRdb fed the 5' RACE reads into MiXCR, producing one record per CDR3 protein. In the table there are around 960,000 distinct CDR3 sequences, 12% of which are singletons. This sample was also put to use in a study of yellow fever vaccine responses in identical twins.

The specimen was PBMCs. The receptor set was obtained from a young woman in good health.

This rearrangement joins TRBV29-1 to TRBJ2-5, with 9 positions matching TRBD2. Germline CDR1 is SQVTM and CDR2 is ANQGSEA. V lost 2 bases to trimming and J lost 4 bases; unmatched junction nucleotides: 8. This CDR3 is built from 15 residues. Here the CDR3 reads CSVEMREGRLETQYF. CDR3 sequence (DNA): TGCAGCGTTGAAATGCGGGAGGGCCGTCTAGAGACCCAGTACTTC.

There are a few counts of this clonotype. The chain recombines TRBV3-1 with TRBJ1-1, with 8 bases matching TRBD1. The CDR3 spans 15 residues. J gave up 1 base and V 5 bases, and 6 bases lay outside the gene matches. Germline CDR1 reads LGHDT; CDR2 reads YNNKEL (reference sequence). Here the CDR3 DNA reads TGTGCCAGCAGCAAACGGACAGGGACGAACACTGAAGCTTTCTTT. It specifies CASSKRTGTNTEAFF.

This clonotype was counted a few times. The V gene is TRBV7-9, the J gene TRBJ2-3, with 8 bases that match TRBD2. Germline V gene lookup returns CDR1 SEHNR and CDR2 FQNEAQ (reference sequence). The J segment lost 5 bases and the V segment lost 3 bases, leaving 13 bases of the junction unmatched. This CDR3 has 17 amino acids. In DNA form, the CDR3 reads TGTGCCAGCAGCTTCGCGGGGGGCGGGAGAGCGGGAGATACGCAGTATTTT. It yields the protein CASSFAGGGRAGDTQYF.

The chain combines TRBV7-9 with TRBJ2-3; TRBD2 matches at 9 bases. CDR1 is SEHNR and CDR2 is FQNEAQ in the germline V gene (reference sequence). Trimming took 4 bases from V and 12 from J; bases not matched to a gene: 8. This CDR3 has 13 amino acids. The chain's CDR3 is CASSYSGGAPQYF. The CDR3 nucleotides read TGTGCCAGCAGCTATAGCGGGGGCGCTCCTCAGTATTTT.

This clonotype has at least ten counts. The chain links TRBV4-1 to TRBJ2-1; 9 nucleotides align to TRBD1. Germline CDR1 MGHRA, CDR2 YSYEKL. The CDR3 contains 16 residues. V lost 0 bases and J lost 5; bases outside the gene matches: 5. The CDR3 sequence: CASSQDGQGIDNEQFF. The CDR3 coding sequence is TGCGCCAGCAGCCAAGATGGACAGGGGATCGACAATGAGCAGTTCTTC.

A few counts support this clonotype. The rearrangement links TRBV6-1 to TRBJ1-4, with 11 bases matching TRBD1. Germline loops: CDR1 MNHNS, CDR2 SASEGT. The CDR3 covers 16 residues. Trimming at V came to 5 bases and at J to 7 bases, leaving 9 bases not matched to a gene. CDR3 DNA: TGTGCCAGCAGTCCAGACACCGGGACAGGGGGTGAAAAACTGTTTTTT. Its translation: CASSPDTGTGGEKLFF.

This clonotype was counted a few times. This rearrangement joins TRBV5-1 to TRBJ1-3; maybe TRBD1 (6 bases). V was trimmed by 4 bases and J by 0 bases, leaving 17 bases between them. Germline loops: CDR1 SGHRS, CDR2 YFSETQ. The CDR3 has 17 residues. The CDR3 loop is CASSPLPDRNSGNTIYF. DNA of the CDR3: TGCGCCAGCAGCCCGCTACCAGACAGGAACTCTGGAAACACCATATATTTT.

V and J are TRBV2 and TRBJ2-5; 10 bases are a match to TRBD2. Looked up from germline, CDR1 is SNHLY and CDR2 is FYNNEI. V shed 1 base and J 4 bases; nucleotides not matched to a gene: 3. This CDR3 contains 15 residues. CDR3 sequence: CASSEGGLALETQYF. CDR3 sequence (DNA): TGTGCCAGCAGTGAAGGGGGACTAGCGTTAGAGACCCAGTACTTC.

V gene TRBV20-1 combines with J gene TRBJ2-1, with D perhaps given as TRBD1 or TRBD2 (5 bases each). This CDR3 is built from 15 residues. The V and J ends lost 6 bases and 5 bases respectively, with 20 bases between them. Per the germline V gene, CDR1 is DFQATT and CDR2 is SNEGSKA (reference sequence). The CDR3 bases are TGCAGTGCGATCCTCCCGGGACCGAACAACAATGAGCAGTTCTTC. It encodes CSAILPGPNNNEQFF.

The sample holds a few counts of this clonotype. The chain uses TRBV5-1 and TRBJ2-1; D is ambiguous. The CDR3 is 12 residues long. V lost 6 bases and J 7 bases, leaving 11 bases between the germline ends. The germline V gene encodes CDR1 SGHRS and CDR2 YFSETQ. CDR3: CASNYDRNEQFF. CDR3 DNA: TGCGCCAGCAACTACGACCGAAATGAGCAGTTCTTC.

CDR3 coding DNA: TGTGCCATCAGTGAGTCGACAGGGAGCGAGCAGTACTTC. Its translation: CAISESTGSEQYF. J is TRBJ2-7 and V is TRBV10-3; 7 bases are a match to TRBD1. Germline assignment: CDR1 ENHRY and CDR2 SYGVKD. Trimming removed 0 bases from V and 6 bases from J; junction bases left unmatched: 2. This CDR3 is 13 amino acids long.

V is TRBV7-2 and J is TRBJ1-3; no reliable D call. This CDR3 comprises 16 residues. Per the germline V gene, CDR1 is SGHTA and CDR2 is FQGNSA. V shed 2 bases and J shed 0 bases, with 11 bases lying between them. The chain's CDR3 is CASSLWPLSSGNTIYF. DNA for the CDR3: TGTGCCAGCAGCTTATGGCCGTTAAGCTCTGGAAACACCATATATTTT.

This clonotype has only a few counts. The rearrangement joins TRBV12-3 or TRBV12-4 to TRBJ2-2; 8 nucleotides match TRBD1. The trim removed 7 bases at V and 6 bases at J, leaving 19 bases unmatched. The CDR3 contains 18 residues. DNA for the CDR3: TGTGCCAGCATCATTTCGGGTCTTACAGGGGGATGGTCCGGGGAGCTGTTTTTT. It translates to CASIISGLTGGWSGELFF.

This clonotype was detected many times. Written as DNA, the CDR3 is TGTGCCAGCAGTTACTCTGTGGCGGACTACTCCTCCTGGGAGCAGTACTTC. The encoded protein is CASSYSVADYSSWEQYF. The chain couples TRBV6-5 to TRBJ2-7, with D maybe TRBD2 (6 bases). Deletions cut 0 bases from V and 7 bases from J, with 22 bases between. The germline gives CDR1 MNHEY, CDR2 SVGAGI. The length of the CDR3 is 17 residues.

The rearrangement joins TRBV20-1 to TRBJ2-1; 9 nucleotides agree with TRBD1. The CDR3 is 16 residues long. V lost 2 bases to trimming and J lost 5 bases; unmatched junction nucleotides: 10. Germline CDR1 reads DFQATT; CDR2 reads SNEGSKA (reference sequence). CDR3 sequence (DNA): TGCAGTGCTAGACCGCTGGGGACAGGGAGGAACAATGAGCAGTTCTTC. Its translation: CSARPLGTGRNNEQFF.

The gene calls are TRBV7-8 and TRBJ2-2, with 10 bases fitting TRBD1. CDR3 size: 16 residues. Germline V gene lookup returns CDR1 SGHVS and CDR2 FQNEAQ. V shed 6 bases, J shed 6 bases, and the junction held 10 bases outside the gene matches. The CDR3 DNA is TGTGCCAGCAGACCACCGGGACAGGGGTTTCCCGGGGAGCTGTTTTTT. Translation gives CASRPPGQGFPGELFF. Filled out from reference TRBV7-8 and TRBJ2-2, the complete variable domain reads GAGVSQSPRYKVAKRGQDVALRCDPISGHVSLFWYQQALGQGPEFLTYFQNEAQLDKSGLPSDRFFAERPEGSVSTLKIQRTQQEDSAVYLCASRPPGQGFPGELFFGEGSRLTVL.

This clonotype was picked up a small number of times. The chain recombines TRBV7-9 with TRBJ1-1; a weak D match, TRBD1 (5 bases). Trimming cost V 5 bases and J 8 bases, with 24 bases left between them. Germline V lookup: CDR1 SEHNR, CDR2 FQNEAQ (reference sequence). CDR3 length equals 16 residues. CDR3 region: CASSHSEGPPSWEAFF. DNA of the CDR3: TGTGCCAGCAGCCACTCCGAGGGACCCCCCTCGTGGGAAGCTTTCTTT.

This clonotype showed up just a few times. This rearrangement joins TRBV5-1 to TRBJ1-1; D possibly corresponds to TRBD1 (5 bases). The CDR3 runs 15 residues. Trimming cost V 0 bases and J 0 bases, with 9 bases left between them. Germline V CDR1 and CDR2: SGHRS, YFSETQ. The CDR3: CASSLGDGLNTEAFF. In nucleotides, the CDR3 is TGCGCCAGCAGCTTGGGGGACGGTTTGAACACTGAAGCTTTCTTT.

This rearrangement joins TRBV11-2 to TRBJ2-3, with TRBD2 matching 16 bases. V dropped 5 bases and J dropped 0; count of bases not matched to a gene: 8. The germline CDR1 and CDR2 sequences are SGHAT and FQNNGV. The length of the CDR3 is 19 residues. Here the CDR3 DNA reads TGTGCCAGCAGCCCCCCCGGGGGACTAGCGGGAGGGAGCACAGATACGCAGTATTTT. Translation: CASSPPGGLAGGSTDTQYF.

This clonotype was observed a handful of times. The chain employs TRBV6-1 and TRBJ2-1; weak D call: TRBD2 (6 bases). Between the trimmed V and J ends, which lost 6 bases and 2 bases, there was a span of 11 bases. CDR1 MNHNS and CDR2 SASEGT come from the germline V gene. This CDR3 has 14 amino acids. The CDR3 nucleotides are TGTGCCAGCAGGGGGGGTGGTCCCTACAATGAGCAGTTCTTC. It specifies CASRGGGPYNEQFF.

This clonotype was counted a few times. The V and J genes are TRBV20-1 and TRBJ1-1, with 9 nucleotides matching TRBD1. The V and J ends lost 5 bases and 5 bases, in that order; junction bases with no gene match: 9. CDR1 DFQATT and CDR2 SNEGSKA come from the germline V gene (reference sequence). The CDR3 is made up of 14 amino acids. CDR3: CSAGPGQGSTEAFF. Here the CDR3 DNA reads TGCAGTGCTGGACCGGGACAGGGAAGTACTGAAGCTTTCTTT.

The chain employs TRBV20-1 and TRBJ1-4; 11 bases are shared with TRBD1. Germline CDR1 DFQATT, CDR2 SNEGSKA (reference sequence). Losses at the gene ends were 6 bases for V and 0 bases for J; bases not matched to a gene: 9. The CDR3 runs to 17 residues. CDR3 loop: CSATGTGGLTTNEKLFF. CDR3 sequence (DNA): TGCAGTGCGACCGGGACAGGGGGGCTCACAACTAATGAAAAACTGTTTTTT.

The chain joins TRBV11-2 to TRBJ1-2; no clear D. The V end was cut by 1 base, the J end by 4 bases, with 10 bases between. Germline V gives CDR1 SGHAT, CDR2 FQNNGV. CDR3 size: 14 residues. CDR3 in DNA: TGTGCCAGCAGCTTAGGCCCGGGGTTCTATGGCTACACCTTC. It is translated as CASSLGPGFYGYTF.

The chain combines TRBV5-1 with TRBJ1-1; D is uncertain. This CDR3 region has 15 residues. In germline, CDR1 is SGHRS, CDR2 YFSETQ. The germline V and J ends were trimmed by 0 bases and 4 bases, with 13 bases remaining between them. Here the CDR3 DNA reads TGCGCCAGCAGCTTGGCGAGCGGGTATGGCACTGAAGCTTTCTTT. Translating it yields CASSLASGYGTEAFF.

This clonotype has just a few counts. The rearrangement joins TRBV10-3 to TRBJ2-2; TRBD1 is a possible D gene (6 bases). Deletions cut 3 bases from V and 6 bases from J, with 8 bases between. The CDR3 is made up of 13 amino acids. The germline V gene has CDR1 ENHRY and CDR2 SYGVKD. The CDR3 region is CAISEQGAGELFF. The CDR3 bases are TGTGCCATCAGTGAACAGGGCGCCGGGGAGCTGTTTTTT.

The rearrangement joins TRBV6-6 to TRBJ2-5, with D unresolved. From germline, CDR1 is MNHNY and CDR2 SVGAGI (reference sequence). The V end was cut by 5 bases, the J end by 5 bases, with 9 bases between. The CDR3 covers 12 residues. Here the CDR3 reads CASSTPVETQYF. DNA of the CDR3: TGTGCCAGCAGTACCCCGGTGGAGACCCAGTACTTC.

This clonotype was seen a handful of times. The chain recombines TRBV12-3 or TRBV12-4 with TRBJ2-7; TRBD2 matches 12 bases. With V trimmed by 6 bases and J by 6 bases, 6 bases remained unmatched. This CDR3 comprises 14 residues. The CDR3, as DNA: TGTGCCAGCAGCGCTAGCGGGAGGGCCTCCGAGCAGTACTTC. Residues: CASSASGRASEQYF.

The CDR3 DNA reads TGTGCCAGCAGTTTAGCCCCAGGGTACGAGACCCAGTACTTC. This translates into CASSLAPGYETQYF. This chain uses TRBV12-3 or TRBV12-4 with TRBJ2-5, with D perhaps matching TRBD1 (5 bases). Trimming left V 0 bases short and J 5 bases short, with 10 bases between. The CDR3 runs 14 residues.